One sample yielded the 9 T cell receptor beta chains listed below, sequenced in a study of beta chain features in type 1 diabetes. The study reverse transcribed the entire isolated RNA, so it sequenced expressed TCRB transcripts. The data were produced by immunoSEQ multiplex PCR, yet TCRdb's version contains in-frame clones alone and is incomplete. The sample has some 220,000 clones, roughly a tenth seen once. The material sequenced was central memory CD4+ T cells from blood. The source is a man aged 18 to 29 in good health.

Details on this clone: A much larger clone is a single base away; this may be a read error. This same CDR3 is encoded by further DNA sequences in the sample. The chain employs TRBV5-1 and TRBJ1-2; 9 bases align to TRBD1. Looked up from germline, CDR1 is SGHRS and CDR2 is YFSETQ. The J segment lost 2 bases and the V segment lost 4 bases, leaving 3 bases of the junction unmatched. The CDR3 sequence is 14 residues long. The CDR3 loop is CASSPGTGNYGYTF. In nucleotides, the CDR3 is TGCGCCAGCAGCCCAGGGACAGGGAACTATGGCTACACCTTC.

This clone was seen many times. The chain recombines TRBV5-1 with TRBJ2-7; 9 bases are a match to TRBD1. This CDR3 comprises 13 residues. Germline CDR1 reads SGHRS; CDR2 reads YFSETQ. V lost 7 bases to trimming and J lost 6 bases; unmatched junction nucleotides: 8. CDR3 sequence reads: CASRVDRGGEQYF. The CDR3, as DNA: TGCGCCAGCCGAGTGGACAGGGGCGGCGAGCAGTACTTC.

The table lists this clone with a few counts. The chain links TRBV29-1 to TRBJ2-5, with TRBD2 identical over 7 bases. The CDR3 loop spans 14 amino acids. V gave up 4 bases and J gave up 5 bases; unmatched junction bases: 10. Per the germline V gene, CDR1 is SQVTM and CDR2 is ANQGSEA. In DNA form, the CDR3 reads TGCAGCGTTGGTCCCACGACTAGCATGGAGACCCAGTACTTC. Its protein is CSVGPTTSMETQYF.

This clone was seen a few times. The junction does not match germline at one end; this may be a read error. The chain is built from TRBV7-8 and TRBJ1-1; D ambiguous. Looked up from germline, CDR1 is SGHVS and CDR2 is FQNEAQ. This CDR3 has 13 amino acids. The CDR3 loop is CAISFEGGTEAFF. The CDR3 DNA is TGTGCCATCAGCTTTGAGGGAGGCACTGAAGCTTTCTTT.

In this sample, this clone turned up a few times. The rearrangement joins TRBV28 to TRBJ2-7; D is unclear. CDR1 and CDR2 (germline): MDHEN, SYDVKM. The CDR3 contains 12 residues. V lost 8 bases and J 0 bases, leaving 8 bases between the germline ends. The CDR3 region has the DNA TGTGCCAGCGCACAGCGCTCCTACGAGCAGTACTTC. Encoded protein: CASAQRSYEQYF.

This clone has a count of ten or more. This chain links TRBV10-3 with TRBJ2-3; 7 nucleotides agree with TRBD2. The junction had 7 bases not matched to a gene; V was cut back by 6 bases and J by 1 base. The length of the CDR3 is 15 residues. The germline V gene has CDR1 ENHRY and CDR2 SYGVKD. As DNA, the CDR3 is TGTGCCATCAGCAAGGCGGGGGACGGCACAGATACGCAGTATTTT. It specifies CAISKAGDGTDTQYF.

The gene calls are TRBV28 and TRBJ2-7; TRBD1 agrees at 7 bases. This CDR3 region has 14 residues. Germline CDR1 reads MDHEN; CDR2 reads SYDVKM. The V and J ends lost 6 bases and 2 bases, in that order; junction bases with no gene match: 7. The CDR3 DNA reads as TGTGCCAGCAGACTCCGGGACAGAGCCTACGAGCAGTACTTC. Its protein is CASRLRDRAYEQYF. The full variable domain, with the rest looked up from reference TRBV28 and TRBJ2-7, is DVKVTQSSRYLVKRTGEKVFLECVQDMDHENMFWYRQDPGLGLRLIYFSYDVKMKEKGDIPEGYSVSREKKERFSLILESASTNQTSMYLCASRLRDRAYEQYFGPGTRLTVT.

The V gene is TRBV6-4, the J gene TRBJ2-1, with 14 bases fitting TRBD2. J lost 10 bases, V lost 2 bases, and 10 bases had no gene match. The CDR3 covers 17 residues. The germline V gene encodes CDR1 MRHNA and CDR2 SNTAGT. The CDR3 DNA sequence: TGTGCCAGCAGTGACGAGTTTGGACTAGCGGGAGGAAGAGAGCAGTTCTTC. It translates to CASSDEFGLAGGREQFF.

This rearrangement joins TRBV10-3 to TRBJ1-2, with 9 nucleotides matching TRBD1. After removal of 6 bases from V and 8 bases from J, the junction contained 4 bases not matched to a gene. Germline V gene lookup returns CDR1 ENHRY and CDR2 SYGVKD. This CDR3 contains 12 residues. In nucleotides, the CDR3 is TGTGCCATCAGACAGGGGGCGCCGGGCTACACCTTC. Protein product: CAIRQGAPGYTF.